What follows are 23 T cell receptor beta chains derived from one specimen sequenced in a study of blood T cells in healthy people across ages. Then a second PCR, running about 6 to 12 cycles, was carried out with a sample-barcoded 5' primer and a J-beta primer mix. A single record per CDR3 protein comes from TCRdb applying MiXCR to the 5' RACE reads. The sample records some 1.7 million distinct CDR3 sequences, 28% being singletons. The sequencing sample was made of blood. Receptors originate from a woman younger than 45 in good health.

The rearrangement joins TRBV7-9 to TRBJ2-2, with D uncertain. Between the trimmed V and J ends, which lost 0 bases and 5 bases, there was a span of 10 bases. CDR1 is SEHNR and CDR2 is FQNEAQ in the germline V gene (reference sequence). CDR3 size: 15 residues. The CDR3 loop reads CASSLAPTQTGELFF. The DNA for the CDR3 is TGTGCCAGCAGCTTAGCACCGACTCAGACCGGGGAGCTGTTTTTT.

This clonotype was recorded only once. This may be a read error: a much more frequent sequence differs by one nucleotide. This chain connects TRBV20-1 to TRBJ2-7, with a tentative D call TRBD1 (5 bases). The V end was cut by 6 bases, the J end by 3 bases, with 18 bases between. The CDR3 has 14 amino acids. CDR1 is DFQATT and CDR2 is SNEGSKA in the germline V gene (reference sequence). DNA for the CDR3: TGCAGTGCCTCCGAAGAGACAGAGAGCTACGAGCAGTACTTC. Translating gives CSASEETESYEQYF.

This clonotype has at least ten counts. The chain couples TRBV4-1 to TRBJ2-5; TRBD1 agrees at 7 bases. Germline-derived CDR1 and CDR2 are MGHRA and YSYEKL. This CDR3 has 20 amino acids. With 1 base clipped from V and 1 base from J, the junction kept 18 bases outside the gene matches. This CDR3 is CASSQVSSGQQALSQETQYF. The DNA for the CDR3 is TGCGCCAGCAGCCAAGTATCATCGGGACAGCAGGCCCTTTCCCAAGAGACCCAGTACTTC.

The chain has TRBV5-1 and TRBJ2-7; D possibly corresponds to TRBD1 (6 bases). The CDR3 runs 14 residues. The V gene lost 4 bases and the J gene lost 3 bases, with 14 bases spanning the gap. Germline CDR1 SGHRS, CDR2 YFSETQ. The CDR3 reads CASSRTELGYEQYF. The DNA for the CDR3 is TGCGCCAGCAGCCGGACAGAGCTCGGCTACGAGCAGTACTTC.

In its sample, this clonotype was seen many times. This chain connects TRBV4-2 to TRBJ2-7; D ambiguous. The germline V gene has CDR1 LGHNA and CDR2 YNFKEQ. V was shortened by 2 bases and J by 5 bases, with 7 bases between the two germline ends. CDR3 length: 12 amino acids. As DNA, the CDR3 is TGTGCCAGCAGCCAACGACTTGACGAGCAGTACTTC. Amino acids: CASSQRLDEQYF.

This clonotype was seen only once. A much larger clone lies a single base off, so this may be a read error. The chain couples TRBV6-2 or TRBV6-3 to TRBJ2-7; D may be TRBD2 (5 bases). V lost 7 bases, J lost 2 bases, and 15 bases lay in between. CDR3 length: 14 amino acids. The germline V gene encodes CDR1 MNHEY and CDR2 SVGEGT. CDR3: CASNLAGSTYEQYF. Here the CDR3 DNA reads TGTGCCAGCAATCTAGCTGGGTCCACCTACGAGCAGTACTTC.

This clonotype was recorded a few times. The V and J genes are TRBV5-5 and TRBJ2-5; no clear D gene. Trimming took 2 bases from V and 2 from J, leaving 7 bases between them. CDR3 length equals 13 residues. The germline gives CDR1 SGHKS, CDR2 YYEKEE (reference sequence). The DNA of the CDR3 is TGTGCCAGCAGCTTCTATGGGCAAGAGACCCAGTACTTC. It translates to CASSFYGQETQYF. Full variable domain (remainder filled in from reference TRBV5-5 and TRBJ2-5): DAGVTQSPTHLIKTRGQQVTLRCSPISGHKSVSWYQQVLGQGPQFIFQYYEKEERGRGNFPDRFSARQFPNYSSELNVNALLLGDSALYLCASSFYGQETQYFGPGTRLLVL.

The CDR3 DNA follows: TGCAGCGTTGAAGATTCGCCCGTATATGGCTACACCTTC. Translated: CSVEDSPVYGYTF. The J gene is TRBJ1-2, the V gene TRBV29-1; the D is unclear. Germline CDR1 reads SQVTM; CDR2 reads ANQGSEA. The CDR3 runs to 13 residues. With 0 bases removed from V and 5 bases from J, the gap between germline ends came to 10 bases.

The rearrangement uses TRBV6-4 and TRBJ1-2; TRBD1 is a possible D gene (5 bases). The V gene lost 0 bases and the J gene lost 7 bases, with 9 bases spanning the gap. Germline V gives CDR1 MRHNA, CDR2 SNTAGT. The CDR3 has 13 amino acids. CDR3 DNA sequence: TGTGCCAGCAGTGACTCAGCGGGGGGTGGCTACACCTTC. It yields the protein CASSDSAGGGYTF.

This sequence joins TRBV7-3 and TRBJ2-4; TRBD2 matches at 8 bases. CDR1 and CDR2 (germline): SGHTA, FQGTGA. Trimming at V came to 3 bases and at J to 13 bases, leaving 11 bases not matched to a gene. The CDR3 sequence is 14 residues long. For the CDR3, the DNA is TGTGCCAGCAGCTTCCGGCGGGGGGAACGGGAGCAGTACTTC. Its translation is CASSFRRGEREQYF.

This clonotype appeared many times. This sequence joins TRBV6-1 and TRBJ2-7; D unclear. The CDR3 consists of 15 residues. CDR1 is MNHNS and CDR2 is SASEGT in the germline V gene. Trimming removed 2 bases at V and 0 bases at J, with 11 bases between. CDR3 coding DNA: TGTGCCAGCAGTGAAAGCCAGCCCTCCTCCTACGAGCAGTACTTC. Protein: CASSESQPSSYEQYF.

This clonotype showed up just a few times. The chain has TRBV10-3 and TRBJ2-7; tentatively, D is TRBD2 (7 bases). There are 17 residues in the CDR3. Looked up from germline, CDR1 is ENHRY and CDR2 is SYGVKD. The V and J ends lost 6 bases and 3 bases respectively, with 24 bases between them. CDR3 sequence reads: CAIRGGSGGASGYEQYF. CDR3 bases: TGTGCCATCAGGGGGGGGAGTGGGGGGGCCAGCGGCTACGAGCAGTACTTC.

V and J are TRBV7-9 and TRBJ1-4; no reliable D call. The V gene lost 1 base and the J gene lost 8 bases, with 8 bases spanning the gap. The CDR3 has 13 amino acids. Per the germline V gene, CDR1 is SEHNR and CDR2 is FQNEAQ (reference sequence). The CDR3 here is CASSLDTKEKLFF. The CDR3 DNA reads as TGTGCCAGCAGCTTAGATACGAAGGAAAAACTGTTTTTT.

Many counts were recorded for this clonotype. The V call is TRBV6-5, the J call TRBJ2-7; 7 bases fit TRBD1. The CDR3 has 15 residues. Germline V CDR1 and CDR2: MNHEY, SVGAGI. With V trimmed by 10 bases and J by 2 bases, 14 bases remained unmatched. The CDR3 here is CATLPGTANAYEQYF. CDR3 in DNA: TGTGCCACCCTACCGGGGACAGCGAACGCCTACGAGCAGTACTTC.

This clonotype has a count of ten or more. The chain combines TRBV4-1 with TRBJ2-1, with TRBD2 identical over 12 bases. This CDR3 contains 17 residues. CDR1 and CDR2 from the germline V gene are MGHRA and YSYEKL. The junction had 5 bases not matched to a gene; V was cut back by 3 bases and J by 2 bases. The CDR3 sequence is CASSQDTSGGPYNEQFF. The CDR3 DNA follows: TGCGCCAGCAGCCAGGACACTAGCGGGGGGCCCTACAATGAGCAGTTCTTC.

Only a few counts were recorded for this clonotype. This sequence joins TRBV6-6 and TRBJ1-1; D gene ambiguous. CDR3 length: 14 amino acids. The germline gives CDR1 MNHNY, CDR2 SVGAGI (reference sequence). V lost 8 bases and J lost 7, with 20 bases in between. The CDR3 region has the DNA TGTGCCAGCCGCGGCCGGACCGGGCCCAATGAAGCTTTCTTT. Protein sequence: CASRGRTGPNEAFF.

This clonotype occurred a few times. V usage is TRBV20-1 and J usage is TRBJ2-3; 10 nucleotides line up with TRBD2. Per germline, CDR1 DFQATT and CDR2 SNEGSKA (reference sequence). The CDR3 totals 13 residues. The CDR3 loop is CRAGTSAIDTQYF. DNA of the CDR3: TGCAGGGCCGGGACTAGCGCGATAGATACGCAGTATTTT.

This clonotype appeared a few times. This chain uses TRBV18 with TRBJ2-3; 8 nucleotides agree with TRBD1. Germline V gene lookup returns CDR1 KGHSH and CDR2 LQKENI. With 3 bases clipped from V and 0 bases from J, the junction kept 8 bases outside the gene matches. The CDR3 consists of 17 residues. The CDR3 sequence is CASSPAGQGRSTDTQYF. CDR3 nucleotides: TGTGCCAGCTCACCGGCCGGACAGGGTAGAAGCACAGATACGCAGTATTTT.

This clonotype showed up just a few times. The chain employs TRBV7-2 and TRBJ2-1; tentative D call: TRBD2 (6 bases). There are 19 residues in the CDR3. Trimming stripped 1 base from V and 13 bases from J, with 32 bases between. Germline-derived CDR1 and CDR2 are SGHTA and FQGNSA. The CDR3 loop reads CASSLVGAGFVGEEETQFF. The CDR3 DNA reads TGTGCCAGCAGCTTAGTAGGGGCAGGGTTTGTGGGGGAGGAAGAGACCCAGTTCTTC.

This clonotype has a count of ten or more. The chain uses TRBV4-1 and TRBJ2-1, with 11 bases identical to TRBD2. V shed 0 bases and J 7 bases; nucleotides not matched to a gene: 8. Germline V gene data show CDR1 as MGHRA and CDR2 as YSYEKL. CDR3 length equals 17 residues. CDR3 sequence: CASSQEIALAGVNEQFF. DNA of the CDR3: TGCGCCAGCAGCCAAGAGATTGCACTAGCGGGGGTAAATGAGCAGTTCTTC.

This clonotype was detected only a few times. The rearrangement uses TRBV20-1 and TRBJ2-3; D is perhaps TRBD2 (6 bases). The CDR3 has 15 amino acids. Germline CDR1 and CDR2: DFQATT and SNEGSKA (reference sequence). Trimming took 3 bases from V and 1 from J, leaving 14 bases between them. The DNA of the CDR3 is TGCAGTGCTAGCCGGGACTCCAGCCGCACAGATACGCAGTATTTT. As protein: CSASRDSSRTDTQYF.

The chain joins TRBV29-1 to TRBJ2-5; D is unresolved. This CDR3 spans 11 amino acids. V was cut by 6 bases and J by 11 bases, with 16 bases left in between. CDR1 SQVTM and CDR2 ANQGSEA come from the germline V gene. CDR3 DNA: TGCAGCGTCTCCCCCGGAAGTGAGCAGTACTTC. Translated: CSVSPGSEQYF.

At least ten counts were recorded for this clonotype. This chain connects TRBV29-1 to TRBJ2-3; D may match TRBD1 or TRBD2 (5 bases each). This CDR3 has 15 residues. Per germline, CDR1 SQVTM and CDR2 ANQGSEA. Deletions cut 6 bases from V and 0 bases from J, with 16 bases between. CDR3 loop: CSVKLRGASTDTQYF. Written as DNA, the CDR3 is TGCAGCGTCAAATTGAGAGGGGCTAGCACAGATACGCAGTATTTT.